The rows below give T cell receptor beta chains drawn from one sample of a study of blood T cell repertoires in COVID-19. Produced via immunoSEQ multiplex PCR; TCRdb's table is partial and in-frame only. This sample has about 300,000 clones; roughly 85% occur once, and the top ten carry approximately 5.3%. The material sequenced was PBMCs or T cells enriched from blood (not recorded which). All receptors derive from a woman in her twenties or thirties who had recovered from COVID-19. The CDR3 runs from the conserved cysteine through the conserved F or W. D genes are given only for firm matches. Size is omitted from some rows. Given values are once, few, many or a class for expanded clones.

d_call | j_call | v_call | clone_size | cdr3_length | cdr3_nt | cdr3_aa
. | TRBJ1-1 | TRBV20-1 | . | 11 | TGCAGTGCCCAGGGTAACACTGAAGCTTTCTTT | CSAQGNTEAFF
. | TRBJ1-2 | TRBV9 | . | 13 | TGTGCCAGCAGCGTAGATCCAGCGTATGGCTACACCTTC | CASSVDPAYGYTF
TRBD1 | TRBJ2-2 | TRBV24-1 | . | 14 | TGTGCCACCAGTGTTTCAGGGGGCAGCGGGGAGCTGTTTTTT | CATSVSGGSGELFF
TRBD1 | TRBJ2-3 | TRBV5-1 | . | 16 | TGCGCCAGCAGCATGTGGACAGGGGGTCCCGGAGATACGCAGTATTTT | CASSMWTGGPGDTQYF
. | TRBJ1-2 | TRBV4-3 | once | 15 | TGCGCCAGCAGCCAAGACGGGGGAACTGTCGTTGGCTACACCTTC | CASSQDGGTVVGYTF
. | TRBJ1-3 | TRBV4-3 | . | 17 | TGCGCCAGCAGCCAAGTCCCGCAGACAACCTCTGGAAACACCATATATTTT | CASSQVPQTTSGNTIYF
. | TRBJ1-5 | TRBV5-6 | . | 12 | TGTGCCAGCAGCCGGAGACTGCAGCCCCAGCATTTT | CASSRRLQPQHF
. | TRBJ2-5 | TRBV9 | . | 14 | TGTGCCAGCAGCGTGGGGCAGACCCAAGAGACCCAGTACTTC | CASSVGQTQETQYF
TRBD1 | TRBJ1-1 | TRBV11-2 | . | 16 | TGTGCCAGCAGCAGAGAGGGACAGGTTAAGACCACTGAAGCTTTCTTT | CASSREGQVKTTEAFF
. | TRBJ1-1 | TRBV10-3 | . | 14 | TGTGCCATCAGTGATAACAGACCGAACACTGAAGCTTTCTTT | CAISDNRPNTEAFF
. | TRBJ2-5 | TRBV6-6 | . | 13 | TGTGCCAGCAGTTACTCGAGTACAGAGACCCAGTACTTC | CASSYSSTETQYF
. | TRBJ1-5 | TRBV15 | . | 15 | TGTGCCACCAGCAGACCCGGGGGAGGCAATCAGCCCCAGCATTTT | CATSRPGGGNQPQHF
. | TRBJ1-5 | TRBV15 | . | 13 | TGTGCCACCAGCACGCAGGAGGTGGGCCCCCAGCATTTT | CATSTQEVGPQHF
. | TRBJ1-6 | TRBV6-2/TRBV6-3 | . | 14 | TGTGCCAGCAGTTACGGGAGCAAGCATTCACCCCTCCACTTT | CASSYGSKHSPLHF
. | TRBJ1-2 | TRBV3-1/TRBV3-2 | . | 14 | TGTGCCAGCAGCCACTCGGCAGGGGTAGATGGCTACACCTTC | CASSHSAGVDGYTF
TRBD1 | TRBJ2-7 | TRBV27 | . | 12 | TGTGCCAGTAGTAGAACAGGGGCAGCGGAGTACTTC | CASSRTGAAEYF
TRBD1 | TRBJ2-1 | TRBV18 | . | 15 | TGTGCCAGCTCACCTCCCGGGACAGGGTACAATGAGCAGTTCTTC | CASSPPGTGYNEQFF
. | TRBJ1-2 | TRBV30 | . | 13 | TGTGCCTGGGAGGGAGCCAGAGACTATGGCTACACCTTC | CAWEGARDYGYTF